This T cell receptor (beta chain) stems from a study of beta chain features in type 1 diabetes (dated by TCRdb to about 2018). With regard to the full study: Mean age, gender distribution, total cell number and subset yield did not differ between patients and healthy donors. A total of about 99,000,000 sorted cells were examined across all samples, and RNA yield correlated strongly with the number of cells per subset. The study compared the TCRB repertoires of sorted circulating CD4+ T cell subsets in recently diagnosed type 1 diabetes patients with those in matched healthy donors. Regulatory and stem cell-like memory subsets were isolated from only 8 patients and roughly 8 healthy donors, whereas naive and central memory subsets came from all 28 donors. What the authors observed across the whole study: Because cDNA was sequenced instead of genomic DNA, highly expressing activated cells could be over-represented, though the groups showed no difference in activation or CD3 levels. In all four CD4+ subsets, TCRB CDR3 length was moderately but significantly shorter in type 1 diabetes patients. Because small numbers of individuals were included in the HLA sub-analyses, any influence of HLA type on TCRB rearrangement was left unresolved. Naive, central memory and regulatory TCRB repertoires appeared to be more alike among patients than among healthy donors. At VDJ recombination sites, patients with type 1 diabetes made fewer insertions and deleted more nucleotides, a pattern implying thymic rearrangement abnormalities. PCR may preferentially amplify shorter templates, but because patient and control samples were amplified and corrected together, any resulting skew would affect both groups equally.

As regards this clone: What antigen it recognizes has not been identified. Base-call qualities are not available, and no considerably larger clone is one nucleotide away.

The entire isolated RNA was reverse transcribed using the High Capacity cDNA Reverse Transcription Kit, and thus expressed TCRB transcripts were sequenced. Naive, central memory and regulatory T cell samples underwent deep immunoSEQ sequencing, averaging about 3.57 million total reads per sample. After sorted cells were lysed in RLT buffer, RNA was extracted with DNase-treated RNeasy Micro or Mini kits, with the choice depending on cell number. To prevent cross-contamination, every cell subset was processed on its own, while patient and healthy donor samples were processed together. The immunoSEQ multiplex PCR was used to amplify TCRB sequences from cDNA, generating 87-bp fragments that spanned the CDR3 region. The amplicons were sequenced using the Illumina HiSeq platform. On the authors' methods: PCR bias was computationally corrected using synthetic template baselines, reads within Hamming distance 2 were collapsed, and singletons that could not be merged were discarded. Reads were aligned to IMGT to assign V, D and J genes, CDR3 length, and insertions or deletions at six rearrangement sites. Within each subset, clonotype counts were normalized to sorted cell number, and only after that were true diversity and Gini coefficients computed with the tcR R package. The overlap coefficient, calculated on TCRB nucleotide sequences, was used to measure repertoire sharing. Out-of-frame TCRB sequences from naive cells were analyzed to stand in for the pre-selection repertoire. The table was pulled from immuneACCESS by TCRdb, which kept in-frame rearrangements only. Such tables lose some clones; where checked, under half of the loss comes from unresolved V genes, and the rest has no known cause. The V and J calls and clone size were taken over from that table, and D and trimming were inferred from the DNA. This sample lists approximately 250,000 clones; about a sixth were detected once. Approximately 0.086% of the sample belongs to the ten largest clones.

From each donor, a single peripheral blood sample of 90 to 150 mL on average was drawn into heparinised tubes. A BD FACSAria II and a panel including CD45RO, CCR7, CD25, CD127, CD95 and CD27 were used to sort naive, central memory, regulatory and stem cell-like memory CD4+ T cells. Purity was above 98% for every sorted population. PBMCs were isolated immediately by Lymphoprep density gradient centrifugation and stained directly without culture. So that batch effects would be minimized, each experiment stained and sorted samples in pairs, pairing one healthy donor with one patient. CDR1 and CDR2, looked up from the germline V gene (reference sequence), are SEHNR and FQNEAQ. V is cut by 5 bases and J by 0 bases, and the space between the germline ends is 10 bases. Spanning cysteine to phenylalanine, the CDR3 consists of 14 amino acids. Left in the record is the CDR3 DNA by itself, 42 bases read in frame from the first base.

This receptor chain uses TRBV7-9 and TRBJ2-5, with no D gene named confidently. This receptor was taken from a man in his thirties or forties with type 1 diabetes. Sequencing was done on a sample of naive CD4+ T cells from blood. Explained via the paper, the cell subset or site label denotes: true naive CD4+ T cells. Here is the DNA: TGTGCCAGCAGCCCCCCGTGGGACCAAGAGACCCAGTACTTC. The resulting protein is CASSPPWDQETQYF.